One T cell receptor beta chain is described in this entry. The sample belongs to a study of somatic mutations in cytotoxic T cells in rheumatoid arthritis. The CDR3 is 17 residues long. Trimming took off 1 base at V and 3 bases at J, with 17 bases between the two ends. Germline V gene data show CDR1 as SGHDN and CDR2 as FVKESK. Method: immunoSEQ multiplex PCR; TCRdb's copy keeps in-frame clones and lacks some. The sample records 23,000 or so clones, roughly 74% being singletons. Specimen: CD8+ T cells sorted from blood. The chain couples TRBV14 to TRBJ2-3; D is unresolved. The sequence was collected from a woman younger than 35 in good health. The CDR3 DNA follows: TGTGCCAGCAGCCAAGCCTGGGGTGGTCGAGGAACAGATACGCAGTATTTT. Translation: CASSQAWGGRGTDTQYF. The full variable domain, in which reference TRBV14 and TRBJ2-3 provide the parts outside the CDR3, is EAGVTQFPSHSVIEKGQTVTLRCDPISGHDNLYWYRRVMGKEIKFLLHFVKESKQDESGMPNNRFLAERTGGTYSTLKVQPAELEDSGVYFCASSQAWGGRGTDTQYFGPGTRLTVL.